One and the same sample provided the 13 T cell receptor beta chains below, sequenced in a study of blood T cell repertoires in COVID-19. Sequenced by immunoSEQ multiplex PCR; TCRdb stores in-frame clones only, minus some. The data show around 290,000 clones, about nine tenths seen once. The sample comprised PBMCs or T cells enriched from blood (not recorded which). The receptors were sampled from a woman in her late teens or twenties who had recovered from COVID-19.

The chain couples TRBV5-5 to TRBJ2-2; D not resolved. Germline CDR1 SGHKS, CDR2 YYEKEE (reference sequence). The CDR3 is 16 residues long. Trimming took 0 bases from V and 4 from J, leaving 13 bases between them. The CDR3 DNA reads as TGTGCCAGCAGCTTGGTTACCCACCTGAGCACCGGGGAGCTGTTTTTT. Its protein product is CASSLVTHLSTGELFF.

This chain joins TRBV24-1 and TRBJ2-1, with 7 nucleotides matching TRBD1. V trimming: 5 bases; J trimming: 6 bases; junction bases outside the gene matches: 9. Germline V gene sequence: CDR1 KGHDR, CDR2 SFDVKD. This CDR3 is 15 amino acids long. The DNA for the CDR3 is TGTGCCACCAGTGCAGGGGGTTCCTTTTTCAATGAGCAGTTCTTC. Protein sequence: CATSAGGSFFNEQFF.

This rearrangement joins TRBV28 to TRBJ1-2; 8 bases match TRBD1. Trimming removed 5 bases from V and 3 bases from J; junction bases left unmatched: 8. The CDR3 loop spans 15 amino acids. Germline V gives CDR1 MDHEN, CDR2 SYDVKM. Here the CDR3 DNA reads TGTGCCAGCAGTCAGGGAACAGGGGGTCACTATGGCTACACCTTC. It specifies CASSQGTGGHYGYTF.

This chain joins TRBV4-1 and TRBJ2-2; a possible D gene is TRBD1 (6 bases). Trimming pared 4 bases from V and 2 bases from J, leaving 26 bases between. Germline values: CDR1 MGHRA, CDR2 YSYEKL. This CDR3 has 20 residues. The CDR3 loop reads CASSPDRIRTATKNTGELFF. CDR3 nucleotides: TGCGCCAGCAGCCCAGACCGGATCCGGACAGCCACAAAAAACACCGGGGAGCTGTTTTTT.

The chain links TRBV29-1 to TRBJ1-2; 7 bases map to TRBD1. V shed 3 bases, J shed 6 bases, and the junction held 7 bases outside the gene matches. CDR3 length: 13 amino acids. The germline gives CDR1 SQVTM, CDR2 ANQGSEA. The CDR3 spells CSVDKKTGNGYTF. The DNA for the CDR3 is TGCAGCGTTGATAAGAAGACAGGGAATGGCTACACCTTC.

CDR3 region: CASSEGTSGVLPYEQYF. CDR3 DNA: TGTGCCAGCAGCGAGGGGACTAGCGGGGTTCTTCCCTACGAGCAGTACTTC. The chain has TRBV9 and TRBJ2-7; TRBD2 agrees at 13 bases. V lost 3 bases and J lost 2; bases outside the gene matches: 8. CDR1 SGDLS and CDR2 YYNGEE come from the germline V gene. The CDR3 has 17 amino acids. Complete variable domain (other parts from reference TRBV9 and TRBJ2-7): DSGVTQTPKHLITATGQRVTLRCSPRSGDLSVYWYQQSLDQGLQFLIQYYNGEERAKGNILERFSAQQFPDLHSELNLSSLELGDSALYFCASSEGTSGVLPYEQYFGPGTRLTVT.

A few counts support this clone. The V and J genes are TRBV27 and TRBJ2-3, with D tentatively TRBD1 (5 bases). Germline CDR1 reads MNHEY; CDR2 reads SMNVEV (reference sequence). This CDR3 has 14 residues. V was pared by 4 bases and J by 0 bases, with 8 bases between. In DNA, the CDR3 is TGTGCCAGCAGTTCGACAGTTAGCACAGATACGCAGTATTTT. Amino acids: CASSSTVSTDTQYF.

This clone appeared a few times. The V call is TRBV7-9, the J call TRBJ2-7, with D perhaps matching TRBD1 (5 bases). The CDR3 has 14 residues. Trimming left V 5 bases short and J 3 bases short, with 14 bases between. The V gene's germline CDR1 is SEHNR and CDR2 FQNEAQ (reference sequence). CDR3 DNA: TGTGCCAGCAGCCTCCACGACAGAGACTACGAGCAGTACTTC. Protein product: CASSLHDRDYEQYF.

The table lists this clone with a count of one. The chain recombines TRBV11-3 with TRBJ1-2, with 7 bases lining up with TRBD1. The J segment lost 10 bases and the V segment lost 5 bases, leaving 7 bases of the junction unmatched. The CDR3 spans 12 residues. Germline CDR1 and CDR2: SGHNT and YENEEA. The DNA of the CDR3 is TGTGCCAGCAGCCCCAGACAGGGTGACTACACCTTC. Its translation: CASSPRQGDYTF.

The CDR3 here is CASSRQGNQPQHF. The CDR3, as DNA: TGTGCCAGCAGCCGACAGGGGAATCAGCCCCAGCATTTT. J is TRBJ1-5 and V is TRBV7-9, with TRBD1 identical over 8 bases. The CDR3 consists of 13 residues. CDR1 is SEHNR, CDR2 FQNEAQ, per germline (reference sequence). V lost 5 bases to trimming and J lost 4 bases; unmatched junction nucleotides: 1.

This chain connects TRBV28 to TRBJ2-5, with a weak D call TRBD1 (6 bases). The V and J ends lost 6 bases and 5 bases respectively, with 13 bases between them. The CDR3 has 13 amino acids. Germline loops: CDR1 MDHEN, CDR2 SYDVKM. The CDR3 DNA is TGTGCCAGCAGGGGGCCAGGGGCTGAGACCCAGTACTTC. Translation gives CASRGPGAETQYF.

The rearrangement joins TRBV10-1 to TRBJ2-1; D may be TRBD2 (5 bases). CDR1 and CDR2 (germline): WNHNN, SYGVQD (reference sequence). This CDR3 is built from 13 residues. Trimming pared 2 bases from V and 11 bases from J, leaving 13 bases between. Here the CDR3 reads CASSETSDFQQFF. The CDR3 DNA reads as TGCGCCAGCAGTGAGACTTCGGACTTTCAGCAGTTCTTC.

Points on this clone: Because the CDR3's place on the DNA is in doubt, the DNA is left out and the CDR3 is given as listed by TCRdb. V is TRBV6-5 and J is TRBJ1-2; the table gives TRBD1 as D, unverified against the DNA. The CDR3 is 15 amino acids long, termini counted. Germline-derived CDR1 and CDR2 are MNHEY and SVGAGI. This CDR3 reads CASSTSTGPAYGYTF.